The 32 T cell receptor beta chains below all came from one sample that was sequenced in a study of T cell responses to AZD1222 COVID-19 vaccine. Assay: immunoSEQ multiplex PCR; the TCRdb copy retains only in-frame clones and omits some. The data hold 150,000 or so clones, with about nine tenths observed a single time. The sample here was peripheral blood, taken on day 0 of AZD1222 vaccination. The receptors derive from an adult in good health.

This clone was picked up a small number of times. The V gene is TRBV2, the J gene TRBJ1-2; TRBD1 might be the D (5 bases). Germline CDR1 SNHLY, CDR2 FYNNEI. V lost 7 bases and J 4 bases, leaving 13 bases between the germline ends. The CDR3 covers 13 residues. The CDR3 is CASKGREAYGYTF. CDR3 nucleotides: TGTGCCAGCAAGGGCAGGGAGGCCTATGGCTACACCTTC.

The gene calls are TRBV28 and TRBJ1-1; 7 bases are a match to TRBD1. The germline V gene encodes CDR1 MDHEN and CDR2 SYDVKM. This CDR3 is 14 amino acids long. J gave up 1 base and V 6 bases, and 5 bases lay outside the gene matches. CDR3: CASRAWTGNTEAFF. Written as DNA, the CDR3 is TGTGCCAGCAGGGCATGGACAGGGAACACTGAAGCTTTCTTT.

The chain uses TRBV15 and TRBJ1-6; 9 bases fit TRBD1. Per germline, CDR1 LNHNV and CDR2 YYDKDF (reference sequence). Losses at the gene ends were 0 bases for V and 3 bases for J; bases not matched to a gene: 6. The CDR3 has 18 amino acids. The CDR3 here is CATSRDPWGQGYNSPLHF. CDR3 coding DNA: TGTGCCACCAGCAGAGATCCTTGGGGACAGGGCTATAATTCACCCCTCCACTTT. Full variable domain (remainder filled in from reference TRBV15 and TRBJ1-6): DAMVIQNPRYQVTQFGKPVTLSCSQTLNHNVMYWYQQKSSQAPKLLFHYYDKDFNNEADTPDNFQSRRPNTSFCFLDIRSPGLGDTAMYLCATSRDPWGQGYNSPLHFGNGTRLTVT.

This chain joins TRBV4-3 and TRBJ1-2; D gene ambiguous. The CDR3 is 16 residues long. The V and J ends lost 0 bases and 6 bases respectively, with 17 bases between them. The germline CDR1 and CDR2 sequences are LGHNA and YSLEER. The CDR3 here is CASSQDVRQNFNGYTF. CDR3 coding DNA: TGCGCCAGCAGCCAAGACGTCCGCCAGAACTTCAATGGCTACACCTTC.

The chain carries TRBV4-1 and TRBJ1-1; D remains ambiguous. This CDR3 has 15 residues. V dropped 0 bases and J dropped 0 bases, with 8 bases sitting between them. Germline loops: CDR1 MGHRA, CDR2 YSYEKL. CDR3 sequence: CASSQDGILNTEAFF. CDR3 coding DNA: TGCGCCAGCAGCCAAGACGGCATTCTGAACACTGAAGCTTTCTTT.

This clone was counted only a few times. This chain connects TRBV28 to TRBJ1-5; 7 bases are shared with TRBD1. Trimming at V came to 7 bases and at J to 2 bases, leaving 8 bases not matched to a gene. This CDR3 comprises 15 residues. Germline-derived CDR1 and CDR2 are MDHEN and SYDVKM. The CDR3 region is CASNTRQGGNQPQHF. The CDR3 region has the DNA TGTGCCAGCAACACGAGACAGGGAGGCAATCAGCCCCAGCATTTT.

The chain links TRBV30 to TRBJ1-4, with TRBD1 identical over 8 bases. The germline V gene has CDR1 GTSNPN and CDR2 SVGIG (reference sequence). The CDR3 is 14 amino acids. J lost 8 bases, V lost 5 bases, and 10 bases had no gene match. This CDR3 reads CAWETGQVGEKLFF. The CDR3 nucleotides read TGTGCCTGGGAAACGGGACAGGTTGGCGAAAAACTGTTTTTT.

By share, this clone ranks as medium-sized (0.01 to 0.1%). V is TRBV5-1 and J is TRBJ1-2, with TRBD1 identical over 8 bases. V gave up 1 base and J gave up 6 bases; unmatched junction bases: 11. CDR3 length: 16 amino acids. Germline V gene lookup returns CDR1 SGHRS and CDR2 YFSETQ. CDR3 loop: CASSLHTGQDPNGYTF. CDR3 coding DNA: TGCGCCAGCAGCTTGCATACGGGACAGGATCCCAATGGCTACACCTTC.

The chain has TRBV7-9 and TRBJ1-1; 12 bases are a match to TRBD1. J was trimmed by 4 bases and V by 4 bases; bases with no gene match: 7. The CDR3 is 16 residues long. From germline, CDR1 is SEHNR and CDR2 FQNEAQ (reference sequence). The CDR3 DNA reads as TGTGCCAGCAGCTACGCCCCGGGACAGGGGGCCACTGAAGCTTTCTTT. Translated, it gives CASSYAPGQGATEAFF.

The chain combines TRBV2 with TRBJ2-1, with D perhaps TRBD2 (5 bases). CDR3 length equals 14 residues. Germline assignment: CDR1 SNHLY and CDR2 FYNNEI. Trimming removed 7 bases at V and 1 base at J, with 11 bases between. CDR3 amino acids: CASNPAESYNEQFF. CDR3 sequence (DNA): TGTGCCAGCAACCCAGCGGAGTCCTACAATGAGCAGTTCTTC. Looking up the rest from reference TRBV2 and TRBJ2-1 gives the full variable domain: EPEVTQTPSHQVTQMGQEVILRCVPISNHLYFYWYRQILGQKVEFLVSFYNNEISEKSEIFDDQFSVERPDGSNFTLKIRSTKLEDSAMYFCASNPAESYNEQFFGPGTRLTVL.

This chain links TRBV5-1 with TRBJ2-2; D is uncertain. The germline gives CDR1 SGHRS, CDR2 YFSETQ. CDR3 length: 14 amino acids. With 4 bases removed from V and 5 bases from J, the gap between germline ends came to 12 bases. In DNA form, the CDR3 reads TGCGCCAGCAGCATGCCAGACGGGACCGGGGAGCTGTTTTTT. Residues: CASSMPDGTGELFF. Based on the CDR3 plus reference TRBV5-1 and TRBJ2-2, the full variable domain is KAGVTQTPRYLIKTRGQQVTLSCSPISGHRSVSWYQQTPGQGLQFLFEYFSETQRNKGNFPGRFSGRQFSNSRSEMNVSTLELGDSALYLCASSMPDGTGELFFGEGSRLTVL.

The gene calls are TRBV4-2 and TRBJ1-1, with TRBD1 identical over 7 bases. The CDR3 covers 12 residues. The V and J ends lost 0 bases and 11 bases, in that order; junction bases with no gene match: 3. In germline, CDR1 is LGHNA, CDR2 YNFKEQ. The CDR3 is CASSQERGRAFF. The CDR3 DNA reads TGTGCCAGCAGCCAAGAGAGGGGGCGGGCTTTCTTT.

The chain carries TRBV30 and TRBJ1-2; the D is unclear. Germline V gene data show CDR1 as GTSNPN and CDR2 as SVGIG (reference sequence). The CDR3 is 14 residues long. V lost 2 bases, J lost 3 bases, and 13 bases lay in between. The CDR3 reads CAWSNPSQYYGYTF. In DNA, the CDR3 is TGTGCCTGGAGTAATCCAAGTCAATACTATGGCTACACCTTC.

This rearrangement joins TRBV19 to TRBJ1-1; D unresolved. The germline gives CDR1 LNHDA, CDR2 SQIVND (reference sequence). V lost 3 bases and J lost 2, with 10 bases in between. This CDR3 has 14 amino acids. The CDR3 DNA sequence: TGTGCCAGTAGTATTGAGGCCTTCAACACTGAAGCTTTCTTT. Amino acid sequence: CASSIEAFNTEAFF.

This rearrangement joins TRBV27 to TRBJ1-2; D is possibly TRBD1 (6 bases). The germline gives CDR1 MNHEY, CDR2 SMNVEV (reference sequence). The ends were cut back, 4 bases at V and 3 bases at J, with 9 bases in the middle. This CDR3 contains 13 residues. CDR3 DNA sequence: TGTGCCAGCAGTTCACAGGGAGACTATGGCTACACCTTC. Translating it yields CASSSQGDYGYTF.

The CDR3 sequence is CASKRRDPGKAFF. As DNA, the CDR3 is TGTGCCAGCAAACGCCGGGACCCCGGGAAAGCTTTCTTT. The chain carries TRBV27 and TRBJ1-1; D might be TRBD1 (5 bases). From germline, CDR1 is MNHEY and CDR2 SMNVEV (reference sequence). This CDR3 spans 13 amino acids. Trimming took off 7 bases at V and 9 bases at J, with 18 bases between the two ends.

The rearrangement uses TRBV19 and TRBJ1-1, with TRBD1 as a possible D gene (5 bases). The CDR3 extends over 15 amino acids. Germline V lookup: CDR1 LNHDA, CDR2 SQIVND (reference sequence). V was trimmed by 10 bases and J by 6 bases, leaving 24 bases between them. CDR3 nucleotide sequence: TGTGCCACCCTAGAGGCTGCAGGGATTTTAGCTGAAGCTTTCTTT. Translating it yields CATLEAAGILAEAFF.

V and J are TRBV12-3 or TRBV12-4 and TRBJ2-7; D is ambiguous. V lost 5 bases and J 6 bases, leaving 11 bases between the germline ends. The CDR3 consists of 12 residues. CDR3 nucleotide sequence: TGTGCCAGCAGTCGACGAGATGGCGAGCAGTACTTC. It translates to CASSRRDGEQYF.

The chain couples TRBV4-1 to TRBJ2-2; 9 bases are shared with TRBD1. Looked up from germline, CDR1 is MGHRA and CDR2 is YSYEKL. Trimming cost V 3 bases and J 6 bases; bases outside gene matches: 5. The CDR3 is made up of 15 amino acids. CDR3 DNA: TGCGCCAGCAGCCAGCTACAGGGGGCGGCCGGGGAGCTGTTTTTT. This sequence encodes CASSQLQGAAGELFF.

This chain links TRBV5-6 with TRBJ2-3; 15 bases align to TRBD2. Trimming removed 4 bases from V and 5 bases from J; junction bases left unmatched: 5. This CDR3 has 16 amino acids. Germline CDR1 is SGHDT and CDR2 is YYEEEE. The CDR3 sequence is CASSGRTSGRGDTQYF. CDR3 coding DNA: TGTGCCAGCAGCGGGAGGACTAGCGGGAGGGGAGATACGCAGTATTTT.

The chain has TRBV9 and TRBJ2-3, with 15 bases fitting TRBD2. Trimming took 4 bases from V and 4 from J; bases not matched to a gene: 4. The CDR3 sequence is 16 residues long. Germline V gene data show CDR1 as SGDLS and CDR2 as YYNGEE. The chain's CDR3 is CASSSGLAGGPDTQYF. The DNA of the CDR3 is TGTGCCAGCAGCTCCGGACTAGCGGGGGGGCCAGATACGCAGTATTTT. Based on the CDR3 plus reference TRBV9 and TRBJ2-3, the full variable domain is DSGVTQTPKHLITATGQRVTLRCSPRSGDLSVYWYQQSLDQGLQFLIQYYNGEERAKGNILERFSAQQFPDLHSELNLSSLELGDSALYFCASSSGLAGGPDTQYFGPGTRLTVL.

The chain uses TRBV6-6 and TRBJ2-7; D unresolved. Germline V gene sequence: CDR1 MNHNY, CDR2 SVGAGI (reference sequence). The V gene lost 3 bases and the J gene lost 2 bases, with 8 bases spanning the gap. The CDR3 is 13 amino acids. Written as DNA, the CDR3 is TGTGCCAGCAGTTATCCCGCTACCTACGAGCAGTACTTC. Protein sequence: CASSYPATYEQYF.

The chain recombines TRBV5-4 with TRBJ2-7; 7 bases match TRBD1. The V segment lost 4 bases and the J segment 0 bases; nucleotides outside the gene matches: 7. CDR1 and CDR2 from the germline V gene are SGHNT and YYREEE (reference sequence). The CDR3 extends over 15 amino acids. The chain's CDR3 is CASSNGTVSSYEQYF. The CDR3 DNA follows: TGTGCCAGCAGCAATGGGACAGTTTCCTCCTACGAGCAGTACTTC.

This chain joins TRBV30 and TRBJ2-1; 14 bases are shared with TRBD2. In germline, CDR1 is GTSNPN, CDR2 SVGIG (reference sequence). CDR3 length: 13 amino acids. Trimming removed 8 bases from V and 9 bases from J; junction bases left unmatched: 6. CDR3 in amino acids: CAGTGTSGSEQFF. CDR3 DNA: TGTGCCGGAACCGGGACTAGCGGGAGTGAGCAGTTCTTC.

This clone has just one count. This chain connects TRBV5-1 to TRBJ2-3, with 9 nucleotides matching TRBD2. The germline V gene has CDR1 SGHRS and CDR2 YFSETQ. This CDR3 spans 16 amino acids. The V and J ends lost 4 bases and 3 bases, in that order; junction bases with no gene match: 9. CDR3 sequence: CASSPEGSGRTDTQYF. The DNA for the CDR3 is TGCGCCAGCAGCCCCGAAGGTAGCGGGAGAACAGATACGCAGTATTTT.

Comment on this clone: Its ends do not fully match the called genes, so a read error is possible. The rearrangement uses TRBV7-9 and TRBJ2-1; a possible D gene is TRBD2 (6 bases). There are 15 residues in the CDR3. Germline V gene lookup returns CDR1 SEHNR and CDR2 FQNEAQ (reference sequence). CDR3 residues: CASSSDHAGHNQQFF. The CDR3 DNA follows: TGTGCCAGCAGCTCGGACCACGCGGGGCACAATCAGCAGTTCTTC.

V and J are TRBV6-2 or TRBV6-3 and TRBJ2-1, with 13 bases identical to TRBD2. Looked up from germline, CDR1 is MNHEY and CDR2 is SVGEGT. The CDR3 is made up of 14 amino acids. With V trimmed by 2 bases and J by 10 bases, 2 bases remained unmatched. DNA for the CDR3: TGTGCCAGCAGTTACCCGGGACTAGCGGGAGAGCAGTTCTTC. Its translation is CASSYPGLAGEQFF.

The rearrangement links TRBV30 to TRBJ2-1; tentatively, D is TRBD2 (6 bases). Germline V CDR1 and CDR2: GTSNPN, SVGIG (reference sequence). The CDR3 sequence is 15 residues long. The V and J ends lost 2 bases and 0 bases respectively, with 11 bases between them. DNA of the CDR3: TGTGCCTGGAGTCACATAGCGGCCTCCTACAATGAGCAGTTCTTC. This codes for CAWSHIAASYNEQFF.

The chain uses TRBV19 and TRBJ2-2, with D perhaps TRBD1 (6 bases). The germline gives CDR1 LNHDA, CDR2 SQIVND (reference sequence). The CDR3 length is 16 residues. V lost 3 bases and J lost 6, with 17 bases in between. The CDR3 bases are TGTGCCAGTAGTATGGTGGGGGCCCCCAATTCCGGGGAGCTGTTTTTT. Translating gives CASSMVGAPNSGELFF.

As DNA, the CDR3 is TGTGCCAGCAGTTTCGGACTGAACTCCTACAATGAGCAGTTCTTC. It encodes CASSFGLNSYNEQFF. The gene calls are TRBV11-2 and TRBJ2-1; maybe TRBD2 (5 bases). V was shortened by 6 bases and J by 0 bases, with 12 bases between the two germline ends. This CDR3 has 15 amino acids. Germline CDR1 SGHAT, CDR2 FQNNGV.

This chain links TRBV19 with TRBJ2-1; 10 bases line up with TRBD1. This CDR3 has 17 residues. Trimming removed 5 bases from V and 6 bases from J; junction bases left unmatched: 13. Looked up from germline, CDR1 is LNHDA and CDR2 is SQIVND (reference sequence). CDR3 DNA sequence: TGTGCCAGTAGTCGCCGACCGGGGACAGGGGACAGCAATGAGCAGTTCTTC. Its translation: CASSRRPGTGDSNEQFF.

The chain couples TRBV2 to TRBJ1-1; TRBD1 aligns across 8 bases. Unmatched junction bases numbered 0, after V lost 9 bases and J lost 3 bases. CDR1 is SNHLY, CDR2 FYNNEI, per germline. The CDR3 consists of 11 residues. The CDR3 protein is CARGQDTEAFF. The CDR3 DNA reads as TGTGCCAGGGGACAGGACACTGAAGCTTTCTTT. The full variable domain, its missing parts supplied by reference TRBV2 and TRBJ1-1, is EPEVTQTPSHQVTQMGQEVILRCVPISNHLYFYWYRQILGQKVEFLVSFYNNEISEKSEIFDDQFSVERPDGSNFTLKIRSTKLEDSAMYFCARGQDTEAFFGQGTRLTVV.